This is a list of T cell receptor beta chains from one sample in a study of molecular identifiers for immune sequencing clone quantification. TCRdb fed the PCR reads into MiXCR, producing one record per CDR3 protein. The sample comprises approximately 500,000 distinct CDR3 sequences, about 25% of which are singletons, and roughly 0.79% rests with the top ten. The specimen was naive CD8+ T cells from blood, with Jurkat cell RNA spiked in. Receptor source: a human donor in good health. Some libraries in this study had Jurkat cell RNA spiked in. Both conserved end residues are part of each CDR3. A D gene is named only where the DNA matches it firmly. Expanded clones get a size class; other rows say once, few or many, or leave the size out.

D gene	clone size	V gene	J gene	CDR3 DNA	CDR3 protein
TRBD1	few	TRBV20-1	TRBJ2-7	TGCAGTGCTAGAGATCCTATAGGGGGCGCATGGTACGAGCAGTGCTTC	CSARDPIGGAWYEQCF
.	many	TRBV29-1	TRBJ1-1	TGCAGCGTCCAGAGGAACACTGAAGCTTTCTTT	CSVQRNTEAFF
.	.	TRBV27	TRBJ2-2	TGTGCCGGCAGTTTATCGAAGGCCGGGGAGCTGTTTTTT	CAGSLSKAGELFF
.	.	TRBV7-2	TRBJ2-1	TGTGCCAGCAGGCTTGGGTACAATGAGCAGTTCTTC	CASRLGYNEQFF
TRBD2	many	TRBV19	TRBJ2-7	TGTGCCAGTAGCCCGACTAGCGTCTCCTACGAGCAGTACTTC	CASSPTSVSYEQYF
.	.	TRBV4-3	TRBJ2-2	TGCGCCAGCAGCTCGTGGGCTGAGGGGGACACCGGGGAGCTGTTTTTT	CASSSWAEGDTGELFF
.	.	TRBV15	TRBJ2-7	TGTGCCACCAGCAGAAACCGGGACACCTCCTACGAGCAGTACTTC	CATSRNRDTSYEQYF
TRBD2	.	TRBV19	TRBJ2-7	TGTGCCAGTCGGAGGACGGGGACTACCTACGAGCAGTACTTC	CASRRTGTTYEQYF
TRBD1	.	TRBV5-3	TRBJ2-7	TGTGCCAGCAGCTTCTACCCGACAGGGTCCTACGAGCAGTACTTC	CASSFYPTGSYEQYF
.	few	TRBV7-2	TRBJ2-5	TGTGCCAGCAGCTTAGGGCCGTTGGACGTACAAGAGACCCAGTACTTC	CASSLGPLDVQETQYF
TRBD2	.	TRBV20-1	TRBJ2-5	TGCAGTGCTAGAGCCCCCTTAGCGGGGGAGACCCAGTACTTC	CSARAPLAGETQYF
TRBD1	.	TRBV11-2	TRBJ1-1	TGTGCCAGCAGCTTAGGAGGACAGGGTGGTCTGTACACTGAAGCTTTCTTT	CASSLGGQGGLYTEAFF
.	few	TRBV3-1	TRBJ2-7	TGTGCCAGCAGCCAACGGGGGTCCTACGAGCAGTACTTC	CASSQRGSYEQYF
TRBD2	.	TRBV20-1	TRBJ2-7	TGCAGTGCTACATTCCGAGCGGGGGCGGGAGGGCAGTACTTC	CSATFRAGAGGQYF
TRBD1	.	TRBV6-5	TRBJ1-1	TGTGCCAGCAGTTATACAGGGGACTATCAAGAAGCTCTCTTT	CASSYTGDYQEALF
TRBD2	.	TRBV27	TRBJ2-1	TGTGCCAGCAGTTCCCAAGCGGGAGAGTACAATGAGCAGTTCTTC	CASSSQAGEYNEQFF
TRBD1	.	TRBV28	TRBJ1-4	TGTGCCAGCAGTCCGTGGACAGGGGAAGAAAGACTGTTTTTT	CASSPWTGEERLFF
TRBD2	many	TRBV28	TRBJ2-3	TGTGCCAGCAGTATAGCGGGAGGACGAGATACGCAGTATTTT	CASSIAGGRDTQYF